The 14 T cell receptor beta chains reported below all come from one sample, sequenced in a study of blood T cell repertoires in COVID-19. Assay used: immunoSEQ multiplex PCR; TCRdb lists only in-frame clones, some missing. The data hold around 230,000 clones, with 75% to 85% observed a single time. The specimen sequenced was PBMCs or T cells enriched from blood (not recorded which). The source is a man between 35 and 55 years old who had recovered from COVID-19.

The rearrangement links TRBV10-3 to TRBJ2-5, with TRBD2 matching over 14 bases. CDR1 and CDR2 (germline): ENHRY, SYGVKD. After removal of 0 bases from V and 7 bases from J, the junction contained 7 bases not matched to a gene. The CDR3 is 17 residues long. The CDR3 loop reads CAISESTSGGAWVTQYF. CDR3 bases: TGTGCCATCAGTGAGTCGACTAGCGGGGGGGCCTGGGTGACCCAGTACTTC.

The gene calls are TRBV11-2 and TRBJ2-5; the match to TRBD2 covers 8 bases. Germline lookup yields CDR1 SGHAT and CDR2 FQNNGV. There are 17 residues in the CDR3. J lost 4 bases, V lost 2 bases, and 12 bases had no gene match. The CDR3 reads CASSLQGSGRMRETQYF. In nucleotides, the CDR3 is TGTGCCAGCAGCTTACAAGGGAGCGGGAGAATGCGAGAGACCCAGTACTTC.

The rearrangement uses TRBV11-2 and TRBJ1-1; D is unresolved. This CDR3 contains 14 residues. Between the trimmed V and J ends, which lost 1 base and 8 bases, there was a span of 14 bases. Germline lookup yields CDR1 SGHAT and CDR2 FQNNGV. The DNA of the CDR3 is TGTGCCAGCAGCTTAGGTGGTCACTACATCGAAGCTTTCTTT. It yields the protein CASSLGGHYIEAFF.

This clone was seen just once. The genes are TRBV4-2 and TRBJ2-5; TRBD2 agrees at 8 bases. The germline V gene has CDR1 LGHNA and CDR2 YNFKEQ. The CDR3 loop spans 14 amino acids. V lost 0 bases to trimming and J lost 8 bases; unmatched junction nucleotides: 5. The CDR3 nucleotides read TGTGCCAGCAGCCAAGAGAGCGGGGGCGGAACCCAGTACTTC. Protein: CASSQESGGGTQYF.

The rearrangement links TRBV6-5 to TRBJ1-5; 8 nucleotides match TRBD1. The CDR3 spans 12 residues. The V gene end was trimmed by 8 bases and the J gene end by 8 bases; junction bases not matched to a gene: 5. Germline values: CDR1 MNHEY, CDR2 SVGAGI. The chain's CDR3 is CASRTGRKPQHF. CDR3 nucleotides: TGTGCCAGCCGGACAGGGCGGAAGCCCCAGCATTTT.

The chain employs TRBV6-5 and TRBJ1-6, with D uncertain. The CDR3 spans 12 residues. Per germline, CDR1 MNHEY and CDR2 SVGAGI. V was pared by 6 bases and J by 4 bases, with 4 bases between. CDR3 protein: CASSNYNSPLHF. The CDR3 DNA sequence: TGTGCCAGCAGCAATTATAATTCACCCCTCCACTTT.

This clone was observed a single time. The chain has TRBV6-5 and TRBJ1-4, with D possibly being TRBD1 (5 bases). Trimming took 8 bases from V and 3 from J, leaving 16 bases between them. The CDR3 has 15 amino acids. CDR1 is MNHEY, CDR2 SVGAGI, per germline. The CDR3 DNA is TGTGCCAGCGGGAGGGGAGGGGTTCCTAATGAAAAACTGTTTTTT. Translating it yields CASGRGGVPNEKLFF.

This clone was seen a handful of times. V usage is TRBV5-4 and J usage is TRBJ2-3; 7 bases are a match to TRBD1. The CDR3 has 17 residues. V gave up 0 bases and J gave up 0 bases; unmatched junction bases: 7. Germline assignment: CDR1 SGHNT and CDR2 YYREEE (reference sequence). The CDR3 loop is CASSLAVGGLSTDTQYF. The CDR3, as DNA: TGTGCCAGCAGCTTGGCTGTAGGGGGCCTGAGCACAGATACGCAGTATTTT.

The V and J genes are TRBV5-8 and TRBJ2-7; D is uncertain. Trimming stripped 2 bases from V and 4 bases from J, with 10 bases between. This CDR3 has 13 residues. Germline loops: CDR1 SGHTS, CDR2 YDEGEE. The CDR3 loop reads CASSLLQEYEQYF. CDR3 coding DNA: TGTGCCAGCAGCTTACTACAAGAATACGAGCAGTACTTC.

The J gene is TRBJ2-1, the V gene TRBV5-6; D is unresolved. V was cut by 2 bases and J by 10 bases, with 7 bases left in between. Germline V CDR1 and CDR2: SGHDT, YYEEEE. This CDR3 region has 11 residues. The CDR3 spells CASSLMREQFF. Here the CDR3 DNA reads TGTGCCAGCAGCTTAATGCGAGAGCAGTTCTTC.

This clone occurred once. The chain links TRBV24-1 to TRBJ1-2, with a tentative D call TRBD1 (5 bases). Germline V gene data show CDR1 as KGHDR and CDR2 as SFDVKD. The CDR3 covers 12 residues. With 12 bases removed from V and 5 bases from J, the gap between germline ends came to 15 bases. CDR3 sequence (DNA): TGTGCCTCGTCAGCCCAGGGATATGGCTACACCTTC. Residues: CASSAQGYGYTF.

This sequence joins TRBV7-8 and TRBJ2-7; 9 nucleotides match TRBD2. The trim removed 1 base at V and 2 bases at J, leaving 0 bases unmatched. Germline CDR1 reads SGHVS; CDR2 reads FQNEAQ. The CDR3 is 14 residues long. CDR3 sequence: CASSLVAGAYEQYF. As DNA, the CDR3 is TGTGCCAGCAGCTTAGTAGCGGGGGCCTACGAGCAGTACTTC. The full variable domain, with the rest looked up from reference TRBV7-8 and TRBJ2-7, is GAGVSQSPRYKVAKRGQDVALRCDPISGHVSLFWYQQALGQGPEFLTYFQNEAQLDKSGLPSDRFFAERPEGSVSTLKIQRTQQEDSAVYLCASSLVAGAYEQYFGPGTRLTVT.

J is TRBJ2-2 and V is TRBV4-2; TRBD2 aligns across 8 bases. This CDR3 has 20 amino acids. Trimming removed 1 base from V and 7 bases from J; junction bases left unmatched: 20. Germline CDR1 LGHNA, CDR2 YNFKEQ. The CDR3 sequence: CASSQGSSNLAGLPIGELFF. CDR3 bases: TGTGCCAGCAGCCAAGGTTCAAGTAATCTAGCGGGCCTACCTATCGGGGAGCTGTTTTTT.

This clone appeared once. The chain carries TRBV3-1 (or the pseudogene TRBV3-2) and TRBJ1-3, with 7 nucleotides matching TRBD1. The V and J ends lost 5 bases and 0 bases, in that order; junction bases with no gene match: 7. The germline CDR1 and CDR2 sequences are LGHDT and YNNKEL (reference sequence). The CDR3 is made up of 16 amino acids. The CDR3 DNA sequence: TGTGCCAGCAGCTCCTACAGGGGTCACTCTGGAAACACCATATATTTT. Its translation: CASSSYRGHSGNTIYF.